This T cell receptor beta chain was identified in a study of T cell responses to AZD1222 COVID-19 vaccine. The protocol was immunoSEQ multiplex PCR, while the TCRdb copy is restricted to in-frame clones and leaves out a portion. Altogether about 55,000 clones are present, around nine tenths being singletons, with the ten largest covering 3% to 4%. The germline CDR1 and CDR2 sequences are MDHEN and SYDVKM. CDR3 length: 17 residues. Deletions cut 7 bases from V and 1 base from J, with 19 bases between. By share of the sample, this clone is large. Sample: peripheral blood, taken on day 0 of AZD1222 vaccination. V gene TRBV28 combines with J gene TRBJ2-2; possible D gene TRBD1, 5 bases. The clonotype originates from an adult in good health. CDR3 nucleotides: TGTGCCAGCACCGCCCTACTCGGACATCGGAACACCGGGGAGCTGTTTTTT. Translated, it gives CASTALLGHRNTGELFF.